The clone carrying this T cell receptor beta chain was observed a handful of times. Both iRepertoire HTBI primers and Arm-PCR of CDR3 regions were used to build the TCR beta libraries. In TCRdb, the multiplex PCR reads were re-called with MiXCR into one record per CDR3 protein. The sample records roughly 610,000 distinct CDR3 sequences, 15% to 20% being singletons. Germline V CDR1 and CDR2: SGHRS, YFSETQ. Deletions cut 1 base from V and 7 bases from J, with 15 bases between. This CDR3 spans 15 amino acids. Time point indicated: newly diagnosed GD, antithyroid drugs for less than 3 months. Making the TCR library involved RNA that had been extracted from PBMCs. The source of the sample is a study of regulatory T cells in long-lasting Graves disease. Another study also made use of these data, one on T cells in Graves' hyperthyroidism and ophthalmopathy.

The sample in question was peripheral blood mononuclear cells (PBMCs), obtained at new diagnosis, from a patient treated with antithyroid drugs. V is TRBV5-1 and J is TRBJ2-1; possibly TRBD2 for D (6 bases). This receptor was taken from a woman aged 30 to 39 with Graves disease. This CDR3 is CASSLTQRVGNEQFF. CDR3 sequence (DNA): TGCGCCAGCAGCTTGACCCAGCGGGTTGGGAATGAGCAGTTCTTC. Looking up the rest from reference TRBV5-1 and TRBJ2-1 gives the full variable domain: KAGVTQTPRYLIKTRGQQVTLSCSPISGHRSVSWYQQTPGQGLQFLFEYFSETQRNKGNFPGRFSGRQFSNSRSEMNVSTLELGDSALYLCASSLTQRVGNEQFFGPGTRLTVL.